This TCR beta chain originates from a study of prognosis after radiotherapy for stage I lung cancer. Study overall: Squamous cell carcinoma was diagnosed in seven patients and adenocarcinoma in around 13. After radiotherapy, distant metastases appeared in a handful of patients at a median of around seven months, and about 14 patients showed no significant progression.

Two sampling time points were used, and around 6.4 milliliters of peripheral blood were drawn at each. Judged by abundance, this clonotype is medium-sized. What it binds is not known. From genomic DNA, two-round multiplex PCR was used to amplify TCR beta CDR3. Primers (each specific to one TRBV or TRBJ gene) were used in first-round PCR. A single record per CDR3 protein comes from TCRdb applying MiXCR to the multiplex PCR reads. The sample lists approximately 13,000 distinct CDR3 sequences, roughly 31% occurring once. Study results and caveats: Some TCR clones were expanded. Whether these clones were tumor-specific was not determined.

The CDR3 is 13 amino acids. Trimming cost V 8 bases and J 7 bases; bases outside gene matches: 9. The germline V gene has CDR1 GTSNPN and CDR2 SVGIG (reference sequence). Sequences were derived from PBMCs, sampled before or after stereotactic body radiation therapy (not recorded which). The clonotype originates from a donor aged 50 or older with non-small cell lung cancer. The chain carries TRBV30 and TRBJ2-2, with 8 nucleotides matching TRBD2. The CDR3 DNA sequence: TGTGCCCGGGGGGGCGATCTAAGCGGGGAGCTGTTTTTT. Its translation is CARGGDLSGELFF.